The TCR beta chain described here comes from a study of T cell repertoires in cytomegalovirus infection. Remarks on this clonotype: What it binds is unknown.

TCRdb itself ran the reads through MiXCR, one entry per CDR3 protein. This sample has 45,000 to 65,000 distinct CDR3 sequences, with around a fifth found just once. Trimming left V 1 base short and J 7 bases short, with 14 bases between. The CDR3 spans 15 residues. J is TRBJ2-1 and V is TRBV12-3 or TRBV12-4, with TRBD2 as a possible D gene (7 bases). This TCR was recovered from a human donor in good health (CMV status not recorded). Some clones in this sample may be carry-over from other donors' samples. The specimen comprised CD8+ T cells from cultured PBMCs, sampled from culture after CMV antigen stimulation. DNA of the CDR3: TGTGCCAGCAGTTTAGAGGAGGGGGGGCTAAATGAGCAGTTCTTC. The encoded protein is CASSLEEGGLNEQFF.